Included here is one T cell receptor (beta chain) sequence, with context. Trimming shortened V by 1 base and J by 3 bases, and 8 bases separated the two germline ends. Germline V CDR1 and CDR2: SGHDT, YYEEEE. The CDR3 spans 13 residues. Data came from immunoSEQ multiplex PCR; TCRdb stores just in-frame clones and leaves some out. The sample carries over 6,000 clones, around 80% recorded once. This specimen comes from a study of immune evolution from preneoplasia to lung adenocarcinoma. The chain carries TRBV5-6 and TRBJ2-7; no clear D. The sequence was obtained from a person aged 45 to 59 with lung adenocarcinoma. Source material: FFPE invasive lung adenocarcinoma tissue. For the CDR3, the DNA is TGTGCCAGCAGCTTGTGGCAGAACTACGAGCAGTACTTC. It yields the protein CASSLWQNYEQYF.